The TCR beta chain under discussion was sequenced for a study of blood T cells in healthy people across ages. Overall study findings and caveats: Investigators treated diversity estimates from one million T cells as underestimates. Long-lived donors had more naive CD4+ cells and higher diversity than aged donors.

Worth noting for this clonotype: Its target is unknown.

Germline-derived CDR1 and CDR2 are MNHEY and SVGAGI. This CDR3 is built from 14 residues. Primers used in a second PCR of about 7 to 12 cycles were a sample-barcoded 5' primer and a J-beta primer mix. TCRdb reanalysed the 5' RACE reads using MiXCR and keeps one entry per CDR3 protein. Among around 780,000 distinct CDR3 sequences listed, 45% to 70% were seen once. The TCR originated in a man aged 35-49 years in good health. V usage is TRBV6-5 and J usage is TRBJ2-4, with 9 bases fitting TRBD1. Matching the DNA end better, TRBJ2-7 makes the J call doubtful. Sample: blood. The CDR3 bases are TGTGCCAGCAGCGAAGGGGACAGGGCCAGCGAGCAGTACTTC. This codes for CASSEGDRASEQYF.